This TCR beta chain comes out of a study of cytomegalovirus exposure and HLA in healthy donors. General study results and limits: Indistinguishability led to the exclusion of some V segments, TRBV6-2 and TRBV6-3 included.

With regard to this clone: Its antigen is unidentified.

Per germline, CDR1 LGHNT and CDR2 FRNRAP. Trimming removed 0 bases from V and 3 bases from J; junction bases left unmatched: 5. The CDR3 totals 19 residues. A multiplex PCR was run with 60 Vbeta primers and 13 Jbeta primers. Method: immunoSEQ multiplex PCR; TCRdb's copy keeps in-frame clones and lacks some. Here the sample table reports approximately 130,000 clones. Sample: PBMCs. The chain links TRBV12-5 to TRBJ2-1; 16 bases map to TRBD2. This sequence originates from a woman aged 60 to 75 in good health and CMV-seronegative. CDR3 DNA: TGTGCTAGTGGTTTGGTACAGGGACTAGCGGGGGGGTACTACAATGAGCAGTTCTTC. This sequence encodes CASGLVQGLAGGYYNEQFF.